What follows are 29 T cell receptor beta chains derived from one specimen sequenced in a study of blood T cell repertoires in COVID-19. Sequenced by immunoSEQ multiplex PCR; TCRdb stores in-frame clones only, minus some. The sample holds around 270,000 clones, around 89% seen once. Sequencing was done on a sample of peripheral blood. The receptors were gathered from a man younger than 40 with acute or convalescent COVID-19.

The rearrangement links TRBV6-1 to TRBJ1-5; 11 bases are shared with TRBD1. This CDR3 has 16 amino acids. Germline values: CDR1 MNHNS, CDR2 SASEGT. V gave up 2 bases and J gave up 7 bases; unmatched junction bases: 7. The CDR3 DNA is TGTGCCAGCAGTGAATCCCTGGGACAGGGGGGCCAGCCCCAGCATTTT. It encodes CASSESLGQGGQPQHF.

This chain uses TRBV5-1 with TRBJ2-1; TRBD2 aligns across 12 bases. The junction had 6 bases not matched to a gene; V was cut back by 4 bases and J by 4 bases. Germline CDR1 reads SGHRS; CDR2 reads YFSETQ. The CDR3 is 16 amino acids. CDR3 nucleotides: TGCGCCAGCAGCCTGACTAGCGGGGGTTCTTACAATGAGCAGTTCTTC. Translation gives CASSLTSGGSYNEQFF.

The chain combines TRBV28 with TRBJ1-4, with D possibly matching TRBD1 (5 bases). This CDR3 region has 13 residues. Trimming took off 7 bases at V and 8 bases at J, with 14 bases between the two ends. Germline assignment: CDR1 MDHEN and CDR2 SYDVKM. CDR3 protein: CASMGGGSEKLFF. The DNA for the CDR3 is TGTGCCAGCATGGGCGGGGGATCCGAAAAACTGTTTTTT.

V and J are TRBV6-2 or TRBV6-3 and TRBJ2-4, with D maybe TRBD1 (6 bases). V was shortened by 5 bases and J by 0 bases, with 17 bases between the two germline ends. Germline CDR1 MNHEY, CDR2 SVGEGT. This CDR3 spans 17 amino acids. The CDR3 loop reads CASSRDNGGLAKNIQYF. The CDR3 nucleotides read TGTGCCAGCAGTCGGGACAACGGAGGTTTAGCCAAAAACATTCAGTACTTC.

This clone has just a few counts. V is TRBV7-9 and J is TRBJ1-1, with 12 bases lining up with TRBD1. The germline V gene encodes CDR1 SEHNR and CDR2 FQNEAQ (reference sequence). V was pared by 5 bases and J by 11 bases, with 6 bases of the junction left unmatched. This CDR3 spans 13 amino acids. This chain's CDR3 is CASSPGQGAAAFF. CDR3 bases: TGTGCCAGCAGCCCGGGACAGGGGGCTGCGGCTTTCTTT. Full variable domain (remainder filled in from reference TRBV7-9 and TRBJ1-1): DTGVSQNPRHKITKRGQNVTFRCDPISEHNRLYWYRQTLGQGPEFLTYFQNEAQLEKSRLLSDRFSAERPKGSFSTLEIQRTEQGDSAMYLCASSPGQGAAAFFGQGTRLTVV.

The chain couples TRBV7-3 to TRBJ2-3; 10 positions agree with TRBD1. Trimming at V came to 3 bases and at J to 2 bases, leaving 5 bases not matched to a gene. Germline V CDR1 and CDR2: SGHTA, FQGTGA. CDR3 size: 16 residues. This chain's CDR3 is CASSLGTGANTDTQYF. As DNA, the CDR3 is TGTGCCAGCAGCTTGGGGACAGGGGCGAACACAGATACGCAGTATTTT.

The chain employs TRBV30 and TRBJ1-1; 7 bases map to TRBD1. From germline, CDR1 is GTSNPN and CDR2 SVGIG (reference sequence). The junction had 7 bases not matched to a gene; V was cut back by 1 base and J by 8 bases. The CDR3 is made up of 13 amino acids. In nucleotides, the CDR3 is TGTGCCTGGAGTGGACCCGTGGACAGGGAAGCTTTCTTT. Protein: CAWSGPVDREAFF.

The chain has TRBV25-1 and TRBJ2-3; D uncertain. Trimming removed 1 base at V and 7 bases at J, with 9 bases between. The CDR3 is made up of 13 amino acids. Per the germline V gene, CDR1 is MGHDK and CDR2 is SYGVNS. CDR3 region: CASSEFIENTQYF. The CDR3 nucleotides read TGTGCCAGCAGTGAATTCATTGAGAATACGCAGTATTTT.

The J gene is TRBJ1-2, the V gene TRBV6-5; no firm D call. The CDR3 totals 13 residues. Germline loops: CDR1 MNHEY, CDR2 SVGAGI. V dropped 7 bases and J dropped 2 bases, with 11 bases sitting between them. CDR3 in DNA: TGTGCCAGCAAAGGAGATTTGAACTATGGCTACACCTTC. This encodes CASKGDLNYGYTF.

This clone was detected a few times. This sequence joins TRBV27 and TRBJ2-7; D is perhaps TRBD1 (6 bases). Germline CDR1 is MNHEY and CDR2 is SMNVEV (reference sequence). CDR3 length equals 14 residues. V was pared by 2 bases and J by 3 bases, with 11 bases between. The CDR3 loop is CASSLPHRDYEQYF. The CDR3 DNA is TGTGCCAGCAGTTTACCTCACAGGGACTACGAGCAGTACTTC.

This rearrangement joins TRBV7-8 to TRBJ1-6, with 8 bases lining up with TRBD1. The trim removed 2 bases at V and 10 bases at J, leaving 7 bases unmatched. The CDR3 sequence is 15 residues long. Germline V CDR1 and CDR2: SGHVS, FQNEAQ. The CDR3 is CASSLFDRGGSPLHF. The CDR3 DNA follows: TGTGCCAGCAGCTTATTCGACAGGGGAGGCTCACCCCTCCACTTT.

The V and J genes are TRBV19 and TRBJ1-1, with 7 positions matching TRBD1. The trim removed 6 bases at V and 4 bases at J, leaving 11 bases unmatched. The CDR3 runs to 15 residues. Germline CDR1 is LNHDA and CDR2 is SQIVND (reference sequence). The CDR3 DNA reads TGTGCCAGTAGAATTCAACAGGGGCCAAGCACTGAAGCTTTCTTT. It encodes CASRIQQGPSTEAFF.

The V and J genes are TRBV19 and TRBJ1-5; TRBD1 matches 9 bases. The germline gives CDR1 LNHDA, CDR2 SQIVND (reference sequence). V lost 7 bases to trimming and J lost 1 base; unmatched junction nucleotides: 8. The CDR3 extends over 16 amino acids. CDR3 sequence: CASIAGDRGSNQPQHF. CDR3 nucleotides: TGTGCCAGTATTGCGGGAGACAGGGGGAGCAATCAGCCCCAGCATTTT.

The CDR3 here is CASTLSSNEQFF. As DNA, the CDR3 is TGCGCCAGCACGCTTTCTAGCAATGAGCAGTTCTTC. The genes are TRBV5-1 and TRBJ2-1, with D hard to call. The CDR3 runs to 12 residues. Germline CDR1 SGHRS, CDR2 YFSETQ. V was trimmed by 6 bases and J by 6 bases, leaving 10 bases between them.

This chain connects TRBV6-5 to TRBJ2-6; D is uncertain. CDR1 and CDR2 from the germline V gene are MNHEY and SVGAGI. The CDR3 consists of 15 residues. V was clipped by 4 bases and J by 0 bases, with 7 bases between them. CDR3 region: CASSSLVSGANVLTF. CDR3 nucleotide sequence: TGTGCCAGCAGTTCCCTAGTCTCTGGGGCCAACGTCCTGACTTTC.

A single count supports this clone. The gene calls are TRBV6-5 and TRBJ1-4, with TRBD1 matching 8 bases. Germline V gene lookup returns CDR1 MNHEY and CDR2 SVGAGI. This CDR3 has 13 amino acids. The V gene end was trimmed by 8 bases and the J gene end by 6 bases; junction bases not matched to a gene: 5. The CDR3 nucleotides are TGTGCCAGCTTTGGGACAGGAGATGAAAAACTGTTTTTT. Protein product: CASFGTGDEKLFF.

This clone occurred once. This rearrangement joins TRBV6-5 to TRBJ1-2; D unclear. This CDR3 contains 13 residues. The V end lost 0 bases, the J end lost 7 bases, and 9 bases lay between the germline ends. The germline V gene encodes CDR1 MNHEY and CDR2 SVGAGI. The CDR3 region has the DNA TGTGCCAGCAGTTACTCCGAAATAGCTGGCTACACCTTC. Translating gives CASSYSEIAGYTF.

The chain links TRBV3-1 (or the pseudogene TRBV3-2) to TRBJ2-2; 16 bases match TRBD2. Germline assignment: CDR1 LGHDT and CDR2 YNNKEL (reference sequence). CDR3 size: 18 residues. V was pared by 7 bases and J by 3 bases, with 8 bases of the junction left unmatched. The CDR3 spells CASNRGLAGGPDTGELFF. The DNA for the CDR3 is TGTGCCAGCAACCGGGGACTAGCGGGAGGGCCGGACACCGGGGAGCTGTTTTTT.

CDR3 coding DNA: TGTGCTCCGGGACAGGGGGCCTACGAGCAGTACTTC. The encoded protein is CAPGQGAYEQYF. This rearrangement joins TRBV6-4 to TRBJ2-7; 11 bases fit TRBD1. Germline-derived CDR1 and CDR2 are MRHNA and SNTAGT. CDR3 size: 12 residues.

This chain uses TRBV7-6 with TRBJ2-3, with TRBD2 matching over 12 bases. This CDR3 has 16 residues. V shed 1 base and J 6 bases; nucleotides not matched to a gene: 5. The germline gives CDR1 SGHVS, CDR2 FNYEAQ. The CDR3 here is CASSLGASGGADTQYF. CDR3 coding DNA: TGTGCCAGCAGCTTAGGGGCTAGCGGGGGGGCGGATACGCAGTATTTT.

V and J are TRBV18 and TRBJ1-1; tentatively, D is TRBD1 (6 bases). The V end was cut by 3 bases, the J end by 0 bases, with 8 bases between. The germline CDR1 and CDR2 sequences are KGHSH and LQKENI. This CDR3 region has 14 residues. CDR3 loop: CASSPQGMNTEAFF. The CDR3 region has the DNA TGTGCCAGCTCACCCCAGGGGATGAACACTGAAGCTTTCTTT.

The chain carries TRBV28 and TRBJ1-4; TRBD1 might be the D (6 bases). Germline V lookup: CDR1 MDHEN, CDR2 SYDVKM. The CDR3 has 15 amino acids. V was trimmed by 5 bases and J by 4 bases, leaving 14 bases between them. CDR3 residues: CASSKLQGFNEKLFF. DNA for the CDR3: TGTGCCAGCAGTAAACTCCAGGGGTTTAATGAAAAACTGTTTTTT.

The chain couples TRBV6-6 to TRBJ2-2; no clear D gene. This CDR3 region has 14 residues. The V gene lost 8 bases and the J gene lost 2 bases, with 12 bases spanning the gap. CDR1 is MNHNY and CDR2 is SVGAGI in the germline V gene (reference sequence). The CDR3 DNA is TGTGCCAGCGAATGGAGATACAACACCGGGGAGCTGTTTTTT. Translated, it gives CASEWRYNTGELFF.

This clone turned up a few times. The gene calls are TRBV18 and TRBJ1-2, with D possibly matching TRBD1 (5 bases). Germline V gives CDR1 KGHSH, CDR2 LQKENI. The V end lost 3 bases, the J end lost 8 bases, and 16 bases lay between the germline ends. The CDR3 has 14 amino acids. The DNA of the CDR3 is TGTGCCAGCTCACCCTCCGGCAGGGTGGAAGGCTACACCTTC. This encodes CASSPSGRVEGYTF.

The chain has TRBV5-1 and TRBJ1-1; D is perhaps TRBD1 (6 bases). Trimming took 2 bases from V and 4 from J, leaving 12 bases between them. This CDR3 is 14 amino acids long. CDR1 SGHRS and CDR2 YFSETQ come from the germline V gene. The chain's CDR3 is CASSFYRDPTEAFF. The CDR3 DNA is TGCGCCAGCAGCTTCTACAGGGACCCCACTGAAGCTTTCTTT. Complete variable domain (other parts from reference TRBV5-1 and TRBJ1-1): KAGVTQTPRYLIKTRGQQVTLSCSPISGHRSVSWYQQTPGQGLQFLFEYFSETQRNKGNFPGRFSGRQFSNSRSEMNVSTLELGDSALYLCASSFYRDPTEAFFGQGTRLTVV.

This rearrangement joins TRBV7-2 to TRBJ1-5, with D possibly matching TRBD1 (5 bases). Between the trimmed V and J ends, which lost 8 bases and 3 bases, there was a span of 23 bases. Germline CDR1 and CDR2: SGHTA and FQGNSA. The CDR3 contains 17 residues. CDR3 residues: CASPGRDSKAFNQPQHF. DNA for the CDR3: TGTGCCAGCCCCGGCCGGGACTCAAAGGCCTTCAATCAGCCCCAGCATTTT.

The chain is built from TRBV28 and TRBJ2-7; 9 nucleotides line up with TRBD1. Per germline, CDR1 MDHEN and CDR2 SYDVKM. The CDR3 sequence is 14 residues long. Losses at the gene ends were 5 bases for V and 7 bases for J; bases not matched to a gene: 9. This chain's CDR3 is CASSPQQGAREQYF. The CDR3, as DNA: TGTGCCAGCAGTCCACAACAGGGGGCGAGGGAGCAGTACTTC.

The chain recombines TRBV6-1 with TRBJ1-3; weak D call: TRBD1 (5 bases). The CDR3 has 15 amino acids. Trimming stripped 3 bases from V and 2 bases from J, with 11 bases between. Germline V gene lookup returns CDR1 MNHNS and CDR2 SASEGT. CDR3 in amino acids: CASSDGHSTGNTIYF. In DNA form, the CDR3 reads TGTGCCAGCAGTGACGGACACTCAACTGGAAACACCATATATTTT.

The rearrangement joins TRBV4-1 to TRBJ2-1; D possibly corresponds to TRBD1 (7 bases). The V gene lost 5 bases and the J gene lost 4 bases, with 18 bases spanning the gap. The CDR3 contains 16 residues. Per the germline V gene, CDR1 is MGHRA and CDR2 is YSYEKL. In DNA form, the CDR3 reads TGCGCCAGCAGCTACCCTGGAGGGGGCCTGTACAATGAGCAGTTCTTC. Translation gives CASSYPGGGLYNEQFF.